The rows below give T cell receptor beta chains drawn from one sample of a study of blood T cell repertoires in COVID-19. Data came from immunoSEQ multiplex PCR; TCRdb stores just in-frame clones and leaves some out. Altogether 150,000 to 250,000 clones are present, around four fifths being singletons, with the ten largest covering about 10%. The sequenced sample consisted of PBMCs or T cells enriched from blood (not recorded which). All receptors derive from a man aged 35 to 55 who had recovered from COVID-19. CDR3s include the opening cysteine and the closing phenylalanine or tryptophan. The D gene is left open where the match is weak. A row's size may be missing; if present it is once, few, many or a size class.

d_gene	abundance	j_gene	v_gene	CDR3aa	CDR3nt
TRBD1	few	TRBJ2-5	TRBV14	CASSRYRGQRETQYF	TGTGCCAGCAGCCGGTACAGGGGGCAACGGGAGACCCAGTACTTC
TRBD1	.	TRBJ1-1	TRBV7-2	CASSLGQGNTEAFF	TGTGCCAGCAGCTTGGGACAGGGGAACACTGAAGCTTTCTTT
TRBD2	.	TRBJ2-1	TRBV7-6	CASSPSGGRVSRLNEQFF	TGTGCCAGCAGCCCATCGGGCGGGAGGGTCTCCCGGCTCAATGAGCAGTTCTTC
TRBD2	few	TRBJ2-3	TRBV7-2	CASSDTSGWSIDTTDTQYF	TGTGCCAGCAGCGACACTAGCGGGTGGAGCATCGACACCACAGATACGCAGTATTTT
.	.	TRBJ1-1	TRBV6-5	CASSQTRYLNTEAFF	TGTGCCAGCAGTCAAACAAGATACCTGAACACTGAAGCTTTCTTT
.	.	TRBJ2-2	TRBV5-1	CASSFSLANTGELFF	TGCGCCAGCAGCTTTAGTCTAGCGAACACCGGGGAGCTGTTTTTT
TRBD1	.	TRBJ2-5	TRBV18	CASSPPRDRGETQYF	TGTGCCAGCTCACCACCGAGGGACAGGGGAGAGACCCAGTACTTC
.	few	TRBJ1-1	TRBV5-1	CASSARGPGRDTEAFF	TGCGCCAGCAGCGCCAGGGGACCCGGGAGGGACACTGAAGCTTTCTTT
.	.	TRBJ2-5	TRBV2	CASSFLSETQYF	TGTGCCAGCAGTTTTCTCTCAGAGACCCAGTACTTC
TRBD1	.	TRBJ1-1	TRBV9	CASSVEGATGNTEAFF	TGTGCCAGCAGCGTAGAGGGGGCCACGGGGAACACTGAAGCTTTCTTT
.	.	TRBJ1-4	TRBV5-1	CASSLARRNEKLFF	TGCGCCAGCAGCCTAGCGAGGAGGAATGAAAAACTGTTTTTT
.	.	TRBJ2-7	TRBV7-9	CASSLGGGPLEQYF	TGTGCCAGCAGCTTAGGGGGCGGTCCCCTAGAGCAGTACTTC
.	.	TRBJ2-7	TRBV5-1	CASSLDRAAYEQYF	TGCGCCAGCAGCTTGGACAGGGCCGCCTACGAGCAGTACTTC
TRBD1	.	TRBJ1-2	TRBV12-3/TRBV12-4	CASSPTGTYGYTF	TGTGCCAGCAGTCCGACAGGGACCTATGGCTACACCTTC
.	.	TRBJ1-4	TRBV19	CASARQSANEKLFF	TGTGCCAGTGCCCGCCAGTCCGCTAATGAAAAACTGTTTTTT
TRBD2	once	TRBJ2-1	TRBV24-1	CATSDPGLAGGSEQFF	TGTGCCACCAGTGATCCGGGACTAGCGGGAGGCAGTGAGCAGTTCTTC
.	.	TRBJ1-3	TRBV21-1	CASSKIRATAGNTIYF	TGTGCCAGCAGCAAAATCAGGGCAACGGCAGGAAACACCATATATTTT